One and the same sample provided the 27 T cell receptor beta chains below, sequenced in a study of cytomegalovirus exposure and HLA in healthy donors. PCR involved 60 Vbeta and 13 Jbeta primers. Libraries were prepared by immunoSEQ multiplex PCR; TCRdb keeps only in-frame clonotypes and omits some of them. The sample shows 100,000 to 150,000 clones, about 81% of them seen only once. Sequenced sample: PBMCs. Receptors were obtained from a woman aged 25 to 39 in good health and CMV-seronegative.

The chain employs TRBV5-5 and TRBJ1-1; 8 nucleotides line up with TRBD1. This CDR3 comprises 14 residues. J lost 7 bases, V lost 4 bases, and 9 bases had no gene match. From germline, CDR1 is SGHKS and CDR2 YYEKEE (reference sequence). CDR3 nucleotides: TGTGCCAGCAGCCGACCACCAGGGGGCCTTGAAGCTTTCTTT. Its protein product is CASSRPPGGLEAFF.

In its sample, this clone was seen a few times. The chain carries TRBV10-2 and TRBJ2-1, with D possibly being TRBD1 (5 bases). V lost 7 bases and J lost 0, with 13 bases in between. CDR3 length: 15 amino acids. Germline CDR1 WSHSY, CDR2 SAAADI. CDR3 DNA: TGCGCCAGCACCCCCGGACAACGCTCCTACAATGAGCAGTTCTTC. As protein: CASTPGQRSYNEQFF.

The chain joins TRBV7-9 to TRBJ2-3; 12 bases line up with TRBD2. In germline, CDR1 is SEHNR, CDR2 FQNEAQ (reference sequence). The CDR3 has 17 residues. Germline trimming cut 5 bases from V and 0 bases from J; bases unmatched to any gene: 6. The CDR3 region has the DNA TGTGCCAGCAGCCCCGGACTAGCGGGGACTAGCACAGATACGCAGTATTTT. This sequence encodes CASSPGLAGTSTDTQYF.

This chain joins TRBV5-4 and TRBJ2-7; 8 positions agree with TRBD1. The end of the DNA aligns better with TRBJ2-1, so the J call may be wrong. The germline CDR1 and CDR2 sequences are SGHNT and YYREEE (reference sequence). The CDR3 loop spans 15 amino acids. The CDR3 spells CASSRQGNPYNEQFF. CDR3 DNA: TGTGCCAGCAGCCGACAGGGGAACCCCTACAATGAGCAGTTCTTC.

This rearrangement joins TRBV7-6 to TRBJ2-2; D is unresolved. The CDR3 is 14 amino acids. Trimming removed 1 base from V and 5 bases from J, with 8 bases in between. CDR1 and CDR2 from the germline V gene are SGHVS and FNYEAQ. CDR3: CASSLVLRTGELFF. Here the CDR3 DNA reads TGTGCCAGCAGCTTAGTTCTGCGGACCGGGGAGCTGTTTTTT. Based on the CDR3 plus reference TRBV7-6 and TRBJ2-2, the full variable domain is GAGVSQSPRYKVTKRGQDVALRCDPISGHVSLYWYRQALGQGPEFLTYFNYEAQQDKSGLPNDRFSAERPEGSISTLTIQRTEQRDSAMYRCASSLVLRTGELFFGEGSRLTVL.

The CDR3 region is CASSSTSVEEVDTQYF. The CDR3, as DNA: TGCGCCAGCAGCTCGACTAGCGTCGAGGAGGTAGATACGCAGTATTTT. This chain uses TRBV5-1 with TRBJ2-3; TRBD2 agrees at 8 bases. Per germline, CDR1 SGHRS and CDR2 YFSETQ. This CDR3 has 16 residues. V lost 3 bases, J lost 5 bases, and 11 bases stayed unmatched.

This clone was seen once. The chain combines TRBV5-1 with TRBJ1-2; TRBD1 might be the D (6 bases). There are 13 residues in the CDR3. In germline, CDR1 is SGHRS, CDR2 YFSETQ. V was trimmed by 5 bases and J by 4 bases, leaving 12 bases between them. The CDR3 coding sequence is TGCGCCAGCAGAACGGACAGCCCCTATGGCTACACCTTC. Translation: CASRTDSPYGYTF.

The chain has TRBV6-5 and TRBJ1-2; D gene unclear. The CDR3 loop spans 11 amino acids. V was clipped by 10 bases and J by 2 bases, with 8 bases between them. CDR1 is MNHEY, CDR2 SVGAGI, per germline. DNA for the CDR3: TGTGCCACCCGAGAGAACTATGGCTACACCTTC. This gives the protein CATRENYGYTF.

Details on this clone: Relative to the germline gene, one junction end is altered; a read error may explain this. The rearrangement links TRBV7-9 to TRBJ1-1, with TRBD1 matching over 7 bases. Germline V gene lookup returns CDR1 SEHNR and CDR2 FQNEAQ (reference sequence). CDR3 length: 16 amino acids. CDR3 nucleotide sequence: TGTTCCAGCAGCCCCTTACAGGGGCGGGGGAACACTGAAGCTTTCTTT. It is translated as CSSSPLQGRGNTEAFF.

The chain is built from TRBV10-2 and TRBJ2-1, with D perhaps TRBD2 (7 bases). In germline, CDR1 is WSHSY, CDR2 SAAADI. The V end lost 2 bases, the J end lost 5 bases, and 13 bases lay between the germline ends. The CDR3 covers 15 residues. The CDR3 coding sequence is TGCGCCAGCAGTGAGGGGGGGGCCTTCCACAATGAGCAGTTCTTC. Translated, it gives CASSEGGAFHNEQFF.

The CDR3 is CASSYGSDETQYF. The CDR3 region has the DNA TGTGCCAGCAGTTACGGTAGCGACGAGACCCAGTACTTC. V and J are TRBV6-6 and TRBJ2-5, with a weak D call TRBD2 (5 bases). V was clipped by 2 bases and J by 5 bases, with 9 bases between them. CDR3 length: 13 residues. Germline V lookup: CDR1 MNHNY, CDR2 SVGAGI (reference sequence).

This clone was counted a single time. The V call is TRBV18, the J call TRBJ2-1, with 7 bases aligning to TRBD2. This CDR3 has 14 amino acids. The V segment lost 3 bases and the J segment 6 bases; nucleotides outside the gene matches: 5. Germline assignment: CDR1 KGHSH and CDR2 LQKENI. As DNA, the CDR3 is TGTGCCAGCTCACCGAGGCGGGAGCTCAATGAGCAGTTCTTC. It is translated as CASSPRRELNEQFF.

The genes are TRBV2 and TRBJ2-1, with 11 nucleotides matching TRBD1. The length of the CDR3 is 15 residues. Germline CDR1 and CDR2: SNHLY and FYNNEI. With 7 bases clipped from V and 7 bases from J, the junction kept 9 bases outside the gene matches. Written as DNA, the CDR3 is TGTGCCAGCAAACGGGACAGGGGGTTCTGGAATGAGCAGTTCTTC. Residues: CASKRDRGFWNEQFF.

The J gene is TRBJ1-1, the V gene TRBV19; D gene ambiguous. This CDR3 is 13 amino acids long. Germline-derived CDR1 and CDR2 are LNHDA and SQIVND (reference sequence). Trimming took off 5 bases at V and 1 base at J, with 8 bases between the two ends. DNA of the CDR3: TGTGCCAGTAGTTACACAGCGAACACTGAAGCTTTCTTT. Protein product: CASSYTANTEAFF. Full variable domain (rest looked up from reference TRBV19 and TRBJ1-1): DGGITQSPKYLFRKEGQNVTLSCEQNLNHDAMYWYRQDPGQGLRLIYYSQIVNDFQKGDIAEGYSVSREKKESFPLTVTSAQKNPTAFYLCASSYTANTEAFFGQGTRLTVV.

The chain has TRBV6-5 and TRBJ2-2; 8 bases align to TRBD1. V dropped 4 bases and J dropped 2; count of bases not matched to a gene: 6. Germline assignment: CDR1 MNHEY and CDR2 SVGAGI. This CDR3 is 16 amino acids long. CDR3 DNA sequence: TGTGCCAGCAGTTTTGACAGGGGCCTTAACACCGGGGAGCTGTTTTTT. Its protein product is CASSFDRGLNTGELFF.

There are a few counts of this clone. The genes are TRBV10-2 and TRBJ1-1; no reliable D call. V was pared by 3 bases and J by 3 bases, with 5 bases between. CDR1 and CDR2 (germline): WSHSY, SAAADI. The CDR3 totals 12 residues. The CDR3 sequence is CASSEGDTEAFF. The CDR3 coding sequence is TGCGCCAGCAGTGAAGGAGACACTGAAGCTTTCTTT.

The CDR3 sequence: CASSLRGEQGRVNEQFF. The CDR3 DNA reads as TGTGCCAGCAGCTTAAGAGGAGAGCAGGGGAGAGTGAATGAGCAGTTCTTC. The chain carries TRBV11-2 and TRBJ2-1; a possible D gene is TRBD1 (6 bases). The CDR3 totals 17 residues. The germline V and J ends were trimmed by 2 bases and 7 bases, with 21 bases remaining between them. Germline V gene lookup returns CDR1 SGHAT and CDR2 FQNNGV.

This clone was detected only a few times. J is TRBJ1-5 and V is TRBV5-8; 9 bases are a match to TRBD1. The CDR3 consists of 15 residues. V dropped 4 bases and J dropped 5; count of bases not matched to a gene: 7. CDR1 is SGHTS, CDR2 YDEGEE, per germline. The CDR3 spells CASSPGTGPDQPQHF. CDR3 DNA sequence: TGTGCCAGCAGCCCCGGGACAGGGCCGGATCAGCCCCAGCATTTT.

The chain links TRBV19 to TRBJ1-5; 7 bases align to TRBD1. Trimming removed 7 bases from V and 7 bases from J; junction bases left unmatched: 7. The CDR3 covers 13 residues. CDR1 and CDR2 from the germline V gene are LNHDA and SQIVND (reference sequence). The CDR3, as DNA: TGTGCCAGTAAAGGGGACAGTTACCAGCCCCAGCATTTT. Its translation is CASKGDSYQPQHF.

The V call is TRBV7-2, the J call TRBJ2-1; D might be TRBD1 (5 bases). The CDR3 runs 15 residues. Germline V gene lookup returns CDR1 SGHTA and CDR2 FQGNSA. The V end lost 2 bases, the J end lost 0 bases, and 8 bases lay between the germline ends. In nucleotides, the CDR3 is TGTGCCAGCAGCTTATTGACAGTCTCCTACAATGAGCAGTTCTTC. This encodes CASSLLTVSYNEQFF. The entire variable domain, with the rest obtained from reference TRBV7-2 and TRBJ2-1, is as follows: GAGVSQSPSNKVTEKGKDVELRCDPISGHTALYWYRQSLGQGLEFLIYFQGNSAPDKSGLPSDRFSAERTGGSVSTLTIQRTQQEDSAVYLCASSLLTVSYNEQFFGPGTRLTVL.

This clone appeared a single time. The chain has TRBV5-4 and TRBJ2-7; D uncertain. Looked up from germline, CDR1 is SGHNT and CDR2 is YYREEE (reference sequence). V lost 2 bases and J 1 base, leaving 10 bases between the germline ends. The CDR3 extends over 14 amino acids. CDR3 nucleotide sequence: TGTGCCAGCAGCTTCGGCAGCGTATCCTACGAGCAGTACTTC. Its translation is CASSFGSVSYEQYF.

This clone was seen only once. V gene TRBV7-3 combines with J gene TRBJ2-3, with a possible D match to TRBD2 (7 bases). The V and J ends lost 3 bases and 3 bases respectively, with 16 bases between them. CDR1 is SGHTA, CDR2 FQGTGA, per germline. This CDR3 region has 16 residues. The CDR3 protein is CASSFGGLPGTDTQYF. In DNA form, the CDR3 reads TGTGCCAGCAGCTTCGGGGGGCTCCCCGGGACAGATACGCAGTATTTT. Drawing the rest from reference TRBV7-3 and TRBJ2-3, the complete variable domain is GAGVSQTPSNKVTEKGKYVELRCDPISGHTALYWYRQSLGQGPEFLIYFQGTGAADDSGLPNDRFFAVRPEGSVSTLKIQRTERGDSAVYLCASSFGGLPGTDTQYFGPGTRLTVL.

Turning to this clone: Germline and junction disagree at one end, which may indicate a read error. The V gene is TRBV7-9, the J gene TRBJ2-2; possibly TRBD2 for D (6 bases). The CDR3 runs 17 residues. The germline V gene encodes CDR1 SEHNR and CDR2 FQNEAQ (reference sequence). The CDR3: CSSSDTGTHSFTGELFF. DNA for the CDR3: TGTTCCAGCAGCGACACCGGGACTCATTCATTCACCGGGGAGCTGTTTTTT.

For the CDR3, the DNA is TGTGCCAGCAGCTCTCCCAGAGCCAAAAACATTCAGTACTTC. This codes for CASSSPRAKNIQYF. This sequence joins TRBV7-9 and TRBJ2-4; D gene ambiguous. This CDR3 is 14 amino acids long. Per the germline V gene, CDR1 is SEHNR and CDR2 is FQNEAQ (reference sequence). V lost 4 bases and J lost 0, with 7 bases in between. The entire variable domain, with the rest obtained from reference TRBV7-9 and TRBJ2-4, is as follows: DTGVSQNPRHKITKRGQNVTFRCDPISEHNRLYWYRQTLGQGPEFLTYFQNEAQLEKSRLLSDRFSAERPKGSFSTLEIQRTEQGDSAMYLCASSSPRAKNIQYFGAGTRLSVL.

V is TRBV10-3 and J is TRBJ1-5; TRBD1 is a possible D gene (6 bases). V lost 4 bases, J lost 4 bases, and 11 bases lay in between. The CDR3 extends over 14 amino acids. CDR1 is ENHRY and CDR2 is SYGVKD in the germline V gene. CDR3 in DNA: TGTGCCATCAGTGGGACACAGGGTAATCAGCCCCAGCATTTT. It specifies CAISGTQGNQPQHF.

This sequence joins TRBV2 and TRBJ1-5; D not certain. The V end was cut by 6 bases, the J end by 0 bases, with 9 bases between. This CDR3 region has 14 residues. Germline CDR1 reads SNHLY; CDR2 reads FYNNEI. CDR3 coding DNA: TGTGCCAGCAGAGCGTTCAATAGCAATCAGCCCCAGCATTTT. Its translation: CASRAFNSNQPQHF.

The chain combines TRBV28 with TRBJ1-5; D uncertain. Germline-derived CDR1 and CDR2 are MDHEN and SYDVKM. With 4 bases removed from V and 4 bases from J, the gap between germline ends came to 8 bases. The CDR3 is 13 amino acids. DNA for the CDR3: TGTGCCAGCAGTTCGCACTCTAATCAGCCCCAGCATTTT. It encodes CASSSHSNQPQHF.